One sample yielded the 27 T cell receptor beta chains listed below, sequenced in a study of blood T cell repertoires in COVID-19. Assay used: immunoSEQ multiplex PCR; TCRdb lists only in-frame clones, some missing. The data contain approximately 75,000 clones, about four fifths of them singletons. The material sequenced was peripheral blood. These TCRs come from a woman aged 80 or over with acute or convalescent COVID-19.

In this sample, this clone turned up a few times. J is TRBJ1-2 and V is TRBV5-6, with 8 nucleotides matching TRBD1. Germline V gives CDR1 SGHDT, CDR2 YYEEEE. The CDR3 extends over 14 amino acids. V dropped 5 bases and J dropped 6; count of bases not matched to a gene: 9. The CDR3: CASSLRGLSNGYTF. CDR3 in DNA: TGTGCCAGCAGTCTCAGGGGGCTTTCAAATGGCTACACCTTC.

The chain is built from TRBV7-9 and TRBJ1-5, with 7 bases fitting TRBD1. V gave up 5 bases and J gave up 6 bases; unmatched junction bases: 7. Germline values: CDR1 SEHNR, CDR2 FQNEAQ (reference sequence). The CDR3 has 14 residues. Here the CDR3 reads CASSPDRASQPQHF. The CDR3 DNA sequence: TGTGCCAGCAGCCCCGACAGGGCTAGTCAGCCCCAGCATTTT.

The chain couples TRBV4-1 to TRBJ2-3; 7 positions agree with TRBD2. This CDR3 comprises 15 residues. Germline assignment: CDR1 MGHRA and CDR2 YSYEKL. Trimming removed 8 bases from V and 0 bases from J; junction bases left unmatched: 8. The CDR3 loop is CASWSGDASTDTQYF. The CDR3 DNA follows: TGCGCCAGCTGGAGCGGGGATGCTAGCACAGATACGCAGTATTTT.

The chain combines TRBV6-6 with TRBJ1-6, with D possibly TRBD1 on 5 matching bases. Germline-derived CDR1 and CDR2 are MNHNY and SVGAGI (reference sequence). CDR3 length: 14 amino acids. The V gene lost 1 base and the J gene lost 10 bases, with 11 bases spanning the gap. The DNA of the CDR3 is TGTGCCAGCAGTTACTGGGGGGATCGATCACCCCTCCACTTT. This encodes CASSYWGDRSPLHF.

The CDR3 nucleotides are TGTGCCAGCAGTTCATGGACAGGGGGCATCGGGGAGCTGTTTTTT. Translated, it gives CASSSWTGGIGELFF. V usage is TRBV27 and J usage is TRBJ2-2; 11 bases agree with TRBD1. J gave up 7 bases and V 4 bases, and 5 bases lay outside the gene matches. Germline values: CDR1 MNHEY, CDR2 SMNVEV (reference sequence). The CDR3 spans 15 residues.

This sequence joins TRBV11-3 and TRBJ2-3; 8 bases agree with TRBD2. The CDR3 length is 14 residues. CDR1 and CDR2 from the germline V gene are SGHNT and YENEEA. The J segment lost 3 bases and the V segment lost 1 base, leaving 0 bases of the junction unmatched. This CDR3 is CASSLGGGTDTQYF. CDR3 nucleotides: TGTGCCAGCAGCTTAGGCGGGGGGACAGATACGCAGTATTTT.

CDR3 sequence: CASSQDRWGGEQFF. The DNA of the CDR3 is TGTGCCAGCAGCCAAGATCGGTGGGGGGGTGAGCAGTTCTTC. V and J are TRBV3-1 (or the pseudogene TRBV3-2) and TRBJ2-1; 7 positions agree with TRBD2. This CDR3 comprises 14 residues. Germline V gene sequence: CDR1 LGHDT, CDR2 YNNKEL (reference sequence). The V gene end was trimmed by 0 bases and the J gene end by 9 bases; junction bases not matched to a gene: 5.

The V gene is TRBV6-5, the J gene TRBJ1-4; 9 bases map to TRBD1. The CDR3 contains 16 residues. The ends lost 1 base at V and 7 bases at J; junction bases unmatched: 7. Germline CDR1 reads MNHEY; CDR2 reads SVGAGI. The CDR3 here is CASSYYSDRGSEKLFF. DNA for the CDR3: TGTGCCAGCAGTTACTACTCCGACAGGGGGAGTGAAAAACTGTTTTTT.

The chain recombines TRBV2 with TRBJ1-5; 9 bases align to TRBD1. CDR1 SNHLY and CDR2 FYNNEI come from the germline V gene. The length of the CDR3 is 15 residues. V lost 8 bases and J lost 1; bases outside the gene matches: 6. The CDR3 loop is CASGGQGMSNQPQHF. In DNA, the CDR3 is TGTGCCAGCGGAGGACAGGGGATGAGCAATCAGCCCCAGCATTTT.

This clone has only a few counts. The V and J genes are TRBV11-2 and TRBJ1-1, with D possibly TRBD1 on 5 matching bases. Germline CDR1 reads SGHAT; CDR2 reads FQNNGV. Trimming removed 5 bases from V and 8 bases from J, with 15 bases in between. The CDR3 runs to 13 residues. The DNA for the CDR3 is TGTGCCAGCAGCGAACTCAGACAGTCCGAAGCTTTCTTT. Encoded protein: CASSELRQSEAFF.

This chain links TRBV5-8 with TRBJ1-2; 8 nucleotides agree with TRBD1. The junction had 18 bases not matched to a gene; V was cut back by 6 bases and J by 8 bases. CDR1 is SGHTS, CDR2 YDEGEE, per germline. The length of the CDR3 is 16 residues. The CDR3 here is CASNRDRSQRVGGYTF. CDR3 in DNA: TGTGCCAGCAACCGGGACAGGTCCCAACGGGTAGGCGGCTACACCTTC.

The genes are TRBV6-5 and TRBJ1-1; a weak D match, TRBD1 (5 bases). The CDR3 spans 11 residues. Germline V gene data show CDR1 as MNHEY and CDR2 as SVGAGI. V lost 5 bases, J lost 6 bases, and 7 bases lay in between. The CDR3 DNA follows: TGTGCCAGCAGTCAGGGCCCTGAAGCTTTCTTT. The encoded protein is CASSQGPEAFF.

The J gene is TRBJ2-7, the V gene TRBV5-5; tentatively, D is TRBD1 (5 bases). V was clipped by 0 bases and J by 3 bases, with 13 bases between them. The CDR3 is 15 amino acids. Germline lookup yields CDR1 SGHKS and CDR2 YYEKEE (reference sequence). CDR3 residues: CASSLGDSLLYEQYF. In nucleotides, the CDR3 is TGTGCCAGCAGCTTGGGAGACAGCCTCCTCTACGAGCAGTACTTC.

J is TRBJ1-1 and V is TRBV5-1; 7 bases fit TRBD1. Germline trimming cut 2 bases from V and 5 bases from J; bases unmatched to any gene: 15. The germline V gene has CDR1 SGHRS and CDR2 YFSETQ. This CDR3 comprises 17 residues. CDR3 nucleotide sequence: TGCGCCAGCAGCTTCTCCTCAGGGGGTCAAGGTACAACTGAAGCTTTCTTT. It yields the protein CASSFSSGGQGTTEAFF. Drawing the rest from reference TRBV5-1 and TRBJ1-1, the complete variable domain is KAGVTQTPRYLIKTRGQQVTLSCSPISGHRSVSWYQQTPGQGLQFLFEYFSETQRNKGNFPGRFSGRQFSNSRSEMNVSTLELGDSALYLCASSFSSGGQGTTEAFFGQGTRLTVV.

The chain employs TRBV5-5 and TRBJ1-4; 7 nucleotides match TRBD1. The CDR3 sequence is 14 residues long. Germline V CDR1 and CDR2: SGHKS, YYEKEE (reference sequence). The V and J ends lost 0 bases and 7 bases, in that order; junction bases with no gene match: 3. In nucleotides, the CDR3 is TGTGCCAGCAGCTTGGAGGGGGCTAGTGAAAAACTGTTTTTT. Its protein is CASSLEGASEKLFF.

The chain uses TRBV19 and TRBJ2-2; D possibly corresponds to TRBD1 (5 bases). The V gene's germline CDR1 is LNHDA and CDR2 SQIVND (reference sequence). There are 14 residues in the CDR3. Between the trimmed V and J ends, which lost 4 bases and 3 bases, there was a span of 9 bases. The CDR3: CASSNTGDTGELFF. The CDR3 bases are TGTGCCAGTAGTAACACAGGCGACACCGGGGAGCTGTTTTTT.

This clone has a handful of counts. The rearrangement uses TRBV2 and TRBJ1-2, with D possibly TRBD1 on 5 matching bases. V was trimmed by 8 bases and J by 5 bases, leaving 18 bases between them. Per the germline V gene, CDR1 is SNHLY and CDR2 is FYNNEI. This CDR3 contains 14 residues. The CDR3 loop reads CASGVSGKGYGYTF. The CDR3 DNA is TGTGCCAGCGGTGTGTCAGGGAAGGGGTATGGCTACACCTTC.

This sequence joins TRBV7-2 and TRBJ2-3; 9 positions match TRBD2. V shed 0 bases and J 2 bases; nucleotides not matched to a gene: 3. There are 16 residues in the CDR3. Per germline, CDR1 SGHTA and CDR2 FQGNSA. The CDR3: CASSLAVAGVTDTQYF. The CDR3 coding sequence is TGTGCCAGCAGCTTAGCCGTAGCGGGGGTCACAGATACGCAGTATTTT.

The table lists this clone with a few counts. V gene TRBV2 combines with J gene TRBJ1-1, with unresolved D. Trimming shortened V by 6 bases and J by 0 bases, and 14 bases separated the two germline ends. From germline, CDR1 is SNHLY and CDR2 FYNNEI. The CDR3 totals 15 residues. The CDR3 spells CASRAHAGMNTEAFF. The CDR3 DNA reads as TGTGCCAGCAGAGCGCATGCGGGGATGAACACTGAAGCTTTCTTT. The full variable domain, rest sourced from reference TRBV2 and TRBJ1-1, is EPEVTQTPSHQVTQMGQEVILRCVPISNHLYFYWYRQILGQKVEFLVSFYNNEISEKSEIFDDQFSVERPDGSNFTLKIRSTKLEDSAMYFCASRAHAGMNTEAFFGQGTRLTVV.

CDR3 DNA: TGTGCCAGCCGCCCCCCCGGACAGGGGTTCTACGAGCAGTACTTC. Protein sequence: CASRPPGQGFYEQYF. This rearrangement joins TRBV27 to TRBJ2-7; 9 positions agree with TRBD1. The CDR3 covers 15 residues. The V segment lost 8 bases and the J segment 3 bases; nucleotides outside the gene matches: 11. Germline CDR1 MNHEY, CDR2 SMNVEV (reference sequence).

V gene TRBV5-5 combines with J gene TRBJ2-7; 9 bases map to TRBD1. The junction had 4 bases not matched to a gene; V was cut back by 4 bases and J by 2 bases. Germline V CDR1 and CDR2: SGHKS, YYEKEE (reference sequence). CDR3 length: 14 residues. CDR3 sequence reads: CASSLGQGPYEQYF. CDR3 sequence (DNA): TGTGCCAGCAGCCTGGGACAGGGCCCCTACGAGCAGTACTTC.

The rearrangement uses TRBV5-1 and TRBJ1-6; D unresolved. V was pared by 0 bases and J by 5 bases, with 6 bases between. The CDR3 is 14 amino acids. Germline loops: CDR1 SGHRS, CDR2 YFSETQ. The DNA for the CDR3 is TGCGCCAGCAGCTTGGGGCAGAATAATTCACCCCTCCACTTT. Its protein product is CASSLGQNNSPLHF. Complete variable domain (other parts from reference TRBV5-1 and TRBJ1-6): KAGVTQTPRYLIKTRGQQVTLSCSPISGHRSVSWYQQTPGQGLQFLFEYFSETQRNKGNFPGRFSGRQFSNSRSEMNVSTLELGDSALYLCASSLGQNNSPLHFGNGTRLTVT.

A single count supports this clone. The chain uses TRBV18 and TRBJ1-3; maybe TRBD1 (5 bases). Germline lookup yields CDR1 KGHSH and CDR2 LQKENI. This CDR3 is built from 18 residues. V was pared by 3 bases and J by 4 bases, with 22 bases between. Written as DNA, the CDR3 is TGTGCCAGCTCACCGCGTATAACCCGGGGGGATATCGGAAACACCATATATTTT. Translated, it gives CASSPRITRGDIGNTIYF.

The chain combines TRBV7-9 with TRBJ2-3, with D unresolved. This CDR3 is built from 13 residues. V lost 5 bases and J lost 1, with 7 bases in between. Per germline, CDR1 SEHNR and CDR2 FQNEAQ (reference sequence). The CDR3 sequence: CASSKSGTDTQYF. The CDR3 DNA reads as TGTGCCAGCAGCAAAAGCGGCACAGATACGCAGTATTTT.

This clone was seen a handful of times. J is TRBJ1-5 and V is TRBV29-1, with 9 bases lining up with TRBD1. CDR1 and CDR2 from the germline V gene are SQVTM and ANQGSEA. This CDR3 is built from 14 residues. With V trimmed by 5 bases and J by 4 bases, 6 bases remained unmatched. The CDR3 is CSVLGQGTNQPQHF. Written as DNA, the CDR3 is TGCAGCGTTCTTGGACAGGGGACGAATCAGCCCCAGCATTTT.

The chain links TRBV11-2 to TRBJ2-1, with D possibly being TRBD1 (6 bases). V was trimmed by 1 base and J by 9 bases, leaving 16 bases between them. This CDR3 has 15 residues. From germline, CDR1 is SGHAT and CDR2 FQNNGV. The CDR3 loop is CASSLAGGVTGEQFF. CDR3 in DNA: TGTGCCAGCAGCTTAGCTGGGGGCGTTACTGGTGAGCAGTTCTTC.

In its sample, this clone was seen once. The genes are TRBV9 and TRBJ1-1; weak D call: TRBD1 (6 bases). The CDR3 runs 14 residues. V gave up 3 bases and J gave up 2 bases, with 11 bases separating them. Germline CDR1 SGDLS, CDR2 YYNGEE. CDR3 nucleotide sequence: TGTGCCAGCAGCGCCCGGACAGTAAACACTGAAGCTTTCTTT. Amino acid sequence: CASSARTVNTEAFF.